This TCR beta chain was captured by sequencing in a study of T cell repertoires in cytomegalovirus infection. In the study overall: Epitope selection comprised recently identified HLA-C-restricted CMV epitopes and well-studied HLA-B-restricted CMV epitopes. Matching HLA type and CMV infection were both indicated by public TCR beta signatures. Study findings and constraints: CMV-specific TCR beta clonotypes restricted by HLA-C dominated the ex vivo response.

TCRdb re-derived calls from the reads in MiXCR, one entry per CDR3 protein. This repertoire shows about 470,000 distinct CDR3 sequences, approximately 46% found once; its top ten account for around 45%. CDR1 is SGHNT, CDR2 YENEEA, per germline. The CDR3 is made up of 14 amino acids. Trimming removed 4 bases from V and 1 base from J, with 8 bases in between. For this clonotype: Its antigen is currently unknown.

The source is a human donor in good health (CMV status not recorded). Some clones in this sample may be carry-over from other donors' samples. The rearrangement uses TRBV11-3 and TRBJ1-3; D is unclear. Here the sequenced sample was cultured PBMCs, taken from culture after CMV antigen stimulation. DNA for the CDR3: TGTGCCAGCAGCTCCCGCCCGTCTGGAAACACCATATATTTT. Translated: CASSSRPSGNTIYF.